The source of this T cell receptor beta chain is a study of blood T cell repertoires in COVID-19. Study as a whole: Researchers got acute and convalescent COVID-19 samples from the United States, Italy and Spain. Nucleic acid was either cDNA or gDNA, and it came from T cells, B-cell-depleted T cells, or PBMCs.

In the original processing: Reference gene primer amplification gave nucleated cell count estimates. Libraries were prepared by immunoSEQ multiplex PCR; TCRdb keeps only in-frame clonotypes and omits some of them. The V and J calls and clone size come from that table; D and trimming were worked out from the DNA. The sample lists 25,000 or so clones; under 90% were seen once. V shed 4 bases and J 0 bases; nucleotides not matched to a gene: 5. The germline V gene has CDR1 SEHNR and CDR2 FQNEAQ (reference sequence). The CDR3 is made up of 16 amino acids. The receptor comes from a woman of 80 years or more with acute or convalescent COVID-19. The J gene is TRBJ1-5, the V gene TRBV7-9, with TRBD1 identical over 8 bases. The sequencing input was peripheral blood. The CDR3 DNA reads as TGTGCCAGCAGCTCCCAAGACAGGGGTAGCAATCAGCCCCAGCATTTT. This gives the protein CASSSQDRGSNQPQHF.